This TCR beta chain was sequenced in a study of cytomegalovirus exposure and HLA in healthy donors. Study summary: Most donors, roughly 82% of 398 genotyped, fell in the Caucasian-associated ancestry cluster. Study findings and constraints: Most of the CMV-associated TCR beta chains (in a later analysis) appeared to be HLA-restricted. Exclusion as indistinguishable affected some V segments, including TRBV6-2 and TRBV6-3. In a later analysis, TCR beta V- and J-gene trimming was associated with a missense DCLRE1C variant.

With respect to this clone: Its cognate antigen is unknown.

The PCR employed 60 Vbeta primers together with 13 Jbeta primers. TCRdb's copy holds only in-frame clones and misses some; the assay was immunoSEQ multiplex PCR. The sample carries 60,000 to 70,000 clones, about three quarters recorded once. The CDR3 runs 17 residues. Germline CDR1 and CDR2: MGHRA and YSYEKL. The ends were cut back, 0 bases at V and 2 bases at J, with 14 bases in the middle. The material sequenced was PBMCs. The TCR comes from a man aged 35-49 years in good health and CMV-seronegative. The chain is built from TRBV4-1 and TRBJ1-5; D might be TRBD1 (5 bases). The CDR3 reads CASSQEGIQGGNQPQHF. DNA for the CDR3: TGCGCCAGCAGCCAAGAGGGAATCCAGGGCGGCAATCAGCCCCAGCATTTT.